This entry lists 9 T cell receptor beta chains sequenced from one sample in a study of T cell responses to AZD1222 COVID-19 vaccine. The assay was immunoSEQ multiplex PCR, and TCRdb's table has in-frame clones only and misses some. In the table there are some 150,000 clones, roughly nine tenths of which are singletons. Here the sequenced sample was peripheral blood, taken on day 0 of AZD1222 vaccination. These receptors all come from an adult in good health.

This rearrangement joins TRBV3-1 (or the pseudogene TRBV3-2) to TRBJ1-6; D ambiguous. The CDR3 consists of 15 residues. Germline V CDR1 and CDR2: LGHDT, YNNKEL (reference sequence). Trimming shortened V by 1 base and J by 5 bases, and 9 bases separated the two germline ends. CDR3 coding DNA: TGTGCCAGCAGCCAAGGCTTCATGAATAATTCACCCCTCCACTTT. Residues: CASSQGFMNNSPLHF.

This clone occurred a few times. V usage is TRBV29-1 and J usage is TRBJ1-6; unclear D gene. The CDR3 has 12 amino acids. Trimming took off 3 bases at V and 5 bases at J, with 5 bases between the two ends. CDR1 and CDR2 from the germline V gene are SQVTM and ANQGSEA. CDR3 region: CSVERHNSPLHF. In nucleotides, the CDR3 is TGCAGCGTTGAGAGACATAATTCACCCCTCCACTTT.

The J gene is TRBJ1-6, the V gene TRBV28; 10 bases are a match to TRBD1. V lost 7 bases and J lost 11; bases outside the gene matches: 8. Per the germline V gene, CDR1 is MDHEN and CDR2 is SYDVKM. The CDR3 spans 14 residues. The CDR3 sequence: CASTAPGQGPPLHF. DNA of the CDR3: TGTGCCAGCACCGCCCCGGGACAGGGGCCACCCCTCCACTTT.

This clone was counted a single time. The chain carries TRBV29-1 and TRBJ2-7; D not certain. The CDR3 contains 14 residues. The germline V gene has CDR1 SQVTM and CDR2 ANQGSEA. Trimming stripped 4 bases from V and 0 bases from J, with 13 bases between. In nucleotides, the CDR3 is TGCAGCGTTGCACATGGACCGAGCTCCTACGAGCAGTACTTC. Amino acid sequence: CSVAHGPSSYEQYF.

The chain's CDR3 is CASSPDGYSGNTIYF. CDR3 sequence (DNA): TGTGCCAGCAGCCCCGACGGCTACTCTGGAAACACCATATATTTT. The chain carries TRBV7-2 and TRBJ1-3; D is unclear. The CDR3 consists of 15 residues. Trimming removed 5 bases from V and 0 bases from J, with 11 bases in between. Per the germline V gene, CDR1 is SGHTA and CDR2 is FQGNSA.

This chain joins TRBV10-3 and TRBJ2-2, with 8 bases aligning to TRBD2. The V gene end was trimmed by 9 bases and the J gene end by 3 bases; junction bases not matched to a gene: 6. Germline V gene sequence: CDR1 ENHRY, CDR2 SYGVKD. The CDR3 has 14 residues. The CDR3 here is CAIGGGSDTGELFF. CDR3 bases: TGTGCCATAGGCGGGGGGTCGGACACCGGGGAGCTGTTTTTT.

The chain joins TRBV5-1 to TRBJ2-7; TRBD2 agrees at 7 bases. The ends lost 4 bases at V and 0 bases at J; junction bases unmatched: 1. This CDR3 is 13 amino acids long. The germline V gene has CDR1 SGHRS and CDR2 YFSETQ. The CDR3 DNA follows: TGCGCCAGCAGCGCGGGAGCCTCCTACGAGCAGTACTTC. Translation gives CASSAGASYEQYF. Full variable domain (remainder filled in from reference TRBV5-1 and TRBJ2-7): KAGVTQTPRYLIKTRGQQVTLSCSPISGHRSVSWYQQTPGQGLQFLFEYFSETQRNKGNFPGRFSGRQFSNSRSEMNVSTLELGDSALYLCASSAGASYEQYFGPGTRLTVT.

In regard to this clone: Germline is not matched at one junction end, which may reflect a read error. The V call is TRBV28, the J call TRBJ1-1; 11 bases agree with TRBD1. Per germline, CDR1 MDHEN and CDR2 SYDVKM. The CDR3 consists of 11 residues. CDR3 sequence reads: CASRGGQGVHF. The CDR3 DNA reads TGTGCCAGCAGGGGGGGACAGGGGGTCCATTTT.

The rearrangement links TRBV27 to TRBJ2-7, with 7 bases matching TRBD1. CDR1 and CDR2 from the germline V gene are MNHEY and SMNVEV (reference sequence). Trimming removed 2 bases from V and 2 bases from J; junction bases left unmatched: 12. CDR3 size: 17 residues. CDR3 bases: TGTGCCAGCAGTTTACGACCGCCCCGGGACAGCACCTACGAGCAGTACTTC. Protein: CASSLRPPRDSTYEQYF.